This T cell receptor (beta chain) was identified during a study of cytomegalovirus exposure and HLA in healthy donors. Worth noting for this clone: Its antigen remains unknown.

Only in-frame clones appear in the TCRdb table, and some are missing; sequencing was by immunoSEQ multiplex PCR. The table records 150,000 to 200,000 clones, 80% to 85% of them present only once. The V gene's germline CDR1 is SGHNT and CDR2 YYREEE (reference sequence). V dropped 2 bases and J dropped 5 bases, with 14 bases sitting between them. The CDR3 extends over 15 amino acids. Whole-study results and caveats: Most TCR sequences showed up rarely, but some public TCRs showed up in many donors. The authors listed some 150 TCR beta chains as cytomegalovirus-associated.

The J gene is TRBJ1-3, the V gene TRBV5-4; the D gene is possibly TRBD1 (6 bases). The TCR comes from a man aged 25-45 years in good health and CMV-seropositive. The sample was PBMCs. CDR3 coding DNA: TGTGCCAGCAGCTTCGAACAGGGTTCCCGAAACACCATATATTTT. It specifies CASSFEQGSRNTIYF. Full variable domain (remainder filled in from reference TRBV5-4 and TRBJ1-3): ETGVTQSPTHLIKTRGQQVTLRCSSQSGHNTVSWYQQALGQGPQFIFQYYREEENGRGNFPPRFSGLQFPNYSSELNVNALELDDSALYLCASSFEQGSRNTIYFGEGSWLTVV.